The 10 T cell receptor beta chains below were found in one sample sequenced in a study of Ad26.COV2.S vaccination and SARS-CoV-2 variants. The treatment denotes: about 20 received Ad26.COV2.S at low or high dose, single or two shots; 5 received placebo; per-sample allocation not given. Samples analyzed were those drawn on day 63 after the first vaccine or placebo injection. Sequencing was performed with immunoSEQ multiplex PCR; in TCRdb, only in-frame clones are kept and a portion is missing. The table has hundreds of thousands of clones, around 86% seen once. Source: peripheral blood, taken in a trial of Ad26.COV2.S vaccine versus placebo. The receptors shown here come from a person aged 18-65 years who received the Ad26.COV2.S COVID-19 vaccine or a placebo.

The genes are TRBV13 and TRBJ1-6; D is uncertain. Trimming pared 5 bases from V and 6 bases from J, leaving 5 bases between. CDR3 length: 12 amino acids. Germline loops: CDR1 PRHDT, CDR2 FYEKMQ (reference sequence). In DNA form, the CDR3 reads TGTGCCAGCAGCGCCCGTAATTCACCCCTCCACTTT. This gives the protein CASSARNSPLHF.

The chain recombines TRBV11-2 with TRBJ2-1, with 10 bases lining up with TRBD2. V shed 2 bases, J shed 4 bases, and the junction held 5 bases outside the gene matches. The length of the CDR3 is 16 residues. The germline V gene encodes CDR1 SGHAT and CDR2 FQNNGV. CDR3 sequence (DNA): TGTGCCAGCAGCTTACCACTAGCGGGGAGTTACAATGAGCAGTTCTTC. This codes for CASSLPLAGSYNEQFF. Full variable domain (outside the CDR3, taken from reference TRBV11-2 and TRBJ2-1): EAGVAQSPRYKIIEKRQSVAFWCNPISGHATLYWYQQILGQGPKLLIQFQNNGVVDDSQLPKDRFSAERLKGVDSTLKIQPAKLEDSAVYLCASSLPLAGSYNEQFFGPGTRLTVL.

The chain has TRBV3-1 (or the pseudogene TRBV3-2) and TRBJ1-1; D is perhaps TRBD1 (5 bases). CDR3 length: 14 amino acids. The V and J ends lost 1 base and 9 bases respectively, with 15 bases between them. Germline lookup yields CDR1 LGHDT and CDR2 YNNKEL (reference sequence). The CDR3 bases are TGTGCCAGCAGCCAAGGATACAGGATTGGGAAAGCTTTCTTT. Translating it yields CASSQGYRIGKAFF.

This clone showed up just once. The chain links TRBV12-5 to TRBJ1-6, with a possible D match to TRBD1 (6 bases). V was trimmed by 0 bases and J by 2 bases, leaving 14 bases between them. Germline-derived CDR1 and CDR2 are LGHNT and FRNRAP. The CDR3 is 18 residues long. CDR3 loop: CASGLVGRGSTYNSPLHF. The CDR3 bases are TGTGCTAGTGGTTTGGTAGGAAGGGGGAGCACCTATAATTCACCCCTCCACTTT. Variable domain in full (rest from reference TRBV12-5 and TRBJ1-6): DARVTQTPRHKVTEMGQEVTMRCQPILGHNTVFWYRQTMMQGLELLAYFRNRAPLDDSGMPKDRFSAEMPDATLATLKIQPSEPRDSAVYFCASGLVGRGSTYNSPLHFGNGTRLTVT.

The chain is built from TRBV7-9 and TRBJ2-1; perhaps TRBD2 as D (5 bases). The CDR3 totals 14 residues. Germline CDR1 is SEHNR and CDR2 is FQNEAQ (reference sequence). V lost 1 base and J 9 bases, leaving 13 bases between the germline ends. DNA for the CDR3: TGTGCCAGCAGCTTAGTAGGCCGGGAATTTGAGCAGTTCTTC. It yields the protein CASSLVGREFEQFF.

This chain links TRBV3-1 (or the pseudogene TRBV3-2) with TRBJ2-7; the D gene is possibly TRBD1 (6 bases). The ends were cut back, 5 bases at V and 7 bases at J, with 9 bases in the middle. CDR1 LGHDT and CDR2 YNNKEL come from the germline V gene (reference sequence). The CDR3 runs 11 residues. The CDR3 DNA reads as TGTGCCAGCAGCGCCAGGGGTGAGCAGTACTTC. This translates into CASSARGEQYF.

The chain joins TRBV12-3 or TRBV12-4 to TRBJ2-7; 7 positions match TRBD1. V shed 3 bases, J shed 3 bases, and the junction held 2 bases outside the gene matches. The CDR3 runs to 13 residues. The CDR3 region is CASSLTGSYEQYF. CDR3 DNA: TGTGCCAGCAGTTTGACAGGGAGCTACGAGCAGTACTTC.

This clone has more than one count but fewer than ten. The chain has TRBV27 and TRBJ2-2; 8 bases match TRBD1. Germline V lookup: CDR1 MNHEY, CDR2 SMNVEV (reference sequence). Trimming cost V 2 bases and J 3 bases; bases outside gene matches: 2. The CDR3 is 15 amino acids. Here the CDR3 DNA reads TGTGCCAGCAGTTTAGGACAGGGTTACACCGGGGAGCTGTTTTTT. It encodes CASSLGQGYTGELFF.

The chain joins TRBV6-4 to TRBJ1-6; 7 bases align to TRBD1. This CDR3 has 14 residues. Germline V gene lookup returns CDR1 MRHNA and CDR2 SNTAGT. The trim removed 6 bases at V and 7 bases at J, leaving 6 bases unmatched. The CDR3 DNA sequence: TGTGCCAGCAGCGGACAGGACAGAAATTCACCCCTCCACTTT. Translated: CASSGQDRNSPLHF.

The rearrangement links TRBV5-1 to TRBJ1-1, with a possible D match to TRBD1 (5 bases). The CDR3 sequence is 14 residues long. V lost 2 bases and J lost 6, with 14 bases in between. Germline CDR1 SGHRS, CDR2 YFSETQ. CDR3 sequence: CASSFRNGDPEAFF. CDR3 sequence (DNA): TGCGCCAGCAGCTTCCGAAATGGGGACCCTGAAGCTTTCTTT.